This T cell receptor beta chain was retrieved from a study of Ad26.COV2.S vaccination and SARS-CoV-2 variants. Study context: By the intramuscular route, Ad26.COV2.S was given once, or twice 56 days apart.

Overall study results and limits: Measurements of TCR breadth and depth may have given underestimates of the total T cell responses. With respect to non-spike TCR breadth, vaccine and placebo recipients were similar.

Produced via immunoSEQ multiplex PCR; TCRdb's table is partial and in-frame only. The sample has about 350,000 clones, approximately 86% seen once. Trimming pared 0 bases from V and 10 bases from J, leaving 11 bases between. The germline gives CDR1 SGDLS, CDR2 YYNGEE. The CDR3 has 13 amino acids. Turning to this clone: Antigen: not known.

Indicated treatment: some 19 received Ad26.COV2.S at low or high dose, single or two shots; 5 received placebo; per-sample allocation not given. Material that was analyzed had been drawn on day 63 after the first vaccine or placebo injection. V is TRBV9 and J is TRBJ2-1; tentatively, D is TRBD2 (5 bases). The source material was peripheral blood, sampled in a trial of Ad26.COV2.S vaccine versus placebo. The clonotype was recovered from a person between 18 and 60 years old who received the Ad26.COV2.S COVID-19 vaccine or a placebo. CDR3 protein: CASSVVVAGEQFF. For the CDR3, the DNA is TGTGCCAGCAGCGTAGTAGTGGCGGGCGAGCAGTTCTTC. Using reference TRBV9 and TRBJ2-1 for the parts outside the CDR3, the full variable domain is DSGVTQTPKHLITATGQRVTLRCSPRSGDLSVYWYQQSLDQGLQFLIQYYNGEERAKGNILERFSAQQFPDLHSELNLSSLELGDSALYFCASSVVVAGEQFFGPGTRLTVL.